The TCR beta chain under discussion was sequenced for a study of CD4 T cells in relation to SARS-CoV-2 and coronaviruses. Looking at the study overall: After nine to eleven days of antigen culture, PBMC TCR beta CDR3s were sequenced.

This clone was picked up one time. Its specificity is not known. Trimming shortened V by 2 bases and J by 13 bases, and 18 bases separated the two germline ends. Germline CDR1 is LGHNA and CDR2 is YSLEER. CDR3 length equals 15 residues. Using immunoSEQ multiplex PCR, the repertoire was profiled, and TCRdb retains in-frame clones only, with some absent. The sample has around 20,000 clones, around 75% seen once; the top ten hold 20% to 25%. Study-wide points: In roughly 60% of donors, memory CD4+ clonotypes crossrecognized SARS-CoV-2 and at least one common cold coronavirus spike.

Before the COVID-19 pandemic, during about 2010-2018, CD4+ T cells were taken from unexposed donors. After around nine days of culture, CD4+ T cells were isolated. As cell numbers allowed, unexposed-donor CD4+ T cells faced SARS-CoV-2 S/N and four cold-coronavirus spikes. Sequencing was performed on CD4+ T cells from PBMCs, cultured in vitro. The sequence came from a human donor in good health. The J gene is TRBJ1-6, the V gene TRBV4-3; D gene ambiguous. CDR3 in amino acids: CASSQLVTDPSPLHF. The DNA of the CDR3 is TGCGCCAGCAGCCAACTTGTAACAGATCCTTCGCCCCTCCACTTT.